This T cell receptor beta chain stems from a study of T cells in localized non-small cell lung cancer. Study-wide findings and caveats: A denser population of T cells in blood accompanied longer overall survival. Clonality of T cells reached its maximum in uninvolved adjacent lung, surpassing tumor.

Notes on this clone: Its antigen is not known.

The data were produced by immunoSEQ multiplex PCR, yet TCRdb's version contains in-frame clones alone and is incomplete. The repertoire holds around 26,000 clones, approximately 81% seen once, with 9.5% to 10% in the top ten. Trimming stripped 5 bases from V and 0 bases from J, with 10 bases between. Germline V gene lookup returns CDR1 MNHNS and CDR2 SASEGT. The CDR3 is 15 amino acids. The source was peripheral blood, collected before any cancer treatment. The V and J genes are TRBV6-1 and TRBJ2-2, with D perhaps matching TRBD1 (5 bases). The TCR sequence derives from a man aged 40-75 years with stage III squamous cell lung carcinoma. CDR3 sequence (DNA): TGTGCCAGCAGTTTGGGCAGGGCGAACACCGGGGAGCTGTTTTTT. It codes for CASSLGRANTGELFF.